This T cell receptor (beta chain) was obtained from a study of T cell repertoires in cytomegalovirus infection. Study context: It was the public TCR beta signatures that indicated both CMV infection and matching HLA type.

In germline, CDR1 is SEHNR, CDR2 FQNEAQ (reference sequence). The CDR3 length is 15 residues. V lost 5 bases and J lost 0; bases outside the gene matches: 3. TCRdb reprocessed the reads with MiXCR, giving one entry per CDR3 protein. The table records under 200,000 distinct CDR3 sequences, less than 9.5% of them present only once. Whole-study results and caveats: In two of eight donors, the top clonotype was HLA-C-restricted CMV-specific.

This clonotype was picked up many times. Its antigen remains unknown. The receptor comes from a human donor in good health (CMV status not recorded). Some clones in this sample may be carry-over from other donors' samples. The chain couples TRBV7-9 to TRBJ2-1, with 8 positions matching TRBD2. The specimen sequenced was PBMCs. The CDR3 nucleotides are TGTGCCAGCAGCGTGCTAGCGGGCTCCTACAATGAGCAGTTCTTC. Translating gives CASSVLAGSYNEQFF. Supplemented by reference TRBV7-9 and TRBJ2-1, the full variable domain reads DTGVSQNPRHKITKRGQNVTFRCDPISEHNRLYWYRQTLGQGPEFLTYFQNEAQLEKSRLLSDRFSAERPKGSFSTLEIQRTEQGDSAMYLCASSVLAGSYNEQFFGPGTRLTVL.